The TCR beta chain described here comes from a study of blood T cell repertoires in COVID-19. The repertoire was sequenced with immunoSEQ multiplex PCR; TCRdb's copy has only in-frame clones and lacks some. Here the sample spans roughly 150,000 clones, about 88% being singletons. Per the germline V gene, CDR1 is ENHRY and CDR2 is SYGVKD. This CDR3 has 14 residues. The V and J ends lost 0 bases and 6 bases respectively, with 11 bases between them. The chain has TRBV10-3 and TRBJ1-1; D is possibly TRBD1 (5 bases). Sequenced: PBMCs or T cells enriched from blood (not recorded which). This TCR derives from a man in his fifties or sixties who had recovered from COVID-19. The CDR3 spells CAISESTRGAEAFF. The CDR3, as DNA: TGTGCCATCAGTGAGTCGACTAGGGGCGCTGAAGCTTTCTTT.